These T cell receptor beta chains were read from a single sample in a study of T cells in localized non-small cell lung cancer. The repertoire was sequenced with immunoSEQ multiplex PCR; TCRdb's copy has only in-frame clones and lacks some. The sample includes roughly 53,000 clones, roughly 88% of them seen just once. This specimen consisted of peripheral blood mononuclear cells, obtained before any cancer treatment. These receptors came from a man between 35 and 75 years old with stage III lung adenocarcinoma. CDR3s include the opening cysteine and the closing phenylalanine or tryptophan. Fields, in order: J gene, V gene, D gene, clone size, CDR3 protein, CDR3 DNA. The D gene is left open where the match is weak. Clone size is given for some rows only: seen once, a few or many times, or a class if the clone is expanded.

TRBJ1-1 | TRBV18 | TRBD1 | - | CASSLDRERAEAFF | TGTGCCAGCTCACTGGACAGGGAACGTGCTGAAGCTTTCTTT
TRBJ2-5 | TRBV5-5 | - | - | CASSLAGDQETQYF | TGTGCCAGCAGCTTGGCTGGGGATCAAGAGACCCAGTACTTC
TRBJ1-1 | TRBV7-9 | - | - | CASSLWGSTEAFF | TGTGCCAGCAGCTTATGGGGAAGCACTGAAGCTTTCTTT
TRBJ1-1 | TRBV9 | TRBD1 | - | CASSPPGTGTTEAFF | TGTGCCAGCAGTCCTCCCGGGACAGGGACCACTGAAGCTTTCTTT
TRBJ2-7 | TRBV7-9 | - | - | CASSLQSLSAYEQYF | TGTGCCAGCAGCCTACAGAGCCTTTCGGCCTACGAGCAGTACTTC
TRBJ2-7 | TRBV7-9 | - | - | CASSQEGVSGAEQYF | TGTGCCAGCAGCCAAGAGGGGGTGAGCGGGGCCGAGCAGTACTTC
TRBJ1-5 | TRBV19 | - | - | CASSIDHRDQPQHF | TGTGCCAGTAGTATAGATCACAGGGATCAGCCCCAGCATTTT
TRBJ1-1 | TRBV11-3 | - | - | CASSLIRNTEAFF | TGTGCCAGCAGCTTAATCAGGAACACTGAAGCTTTCTTT
TRBJ2-5 | TRBV7-9 | - | - | CASSSNSGEAETQYF | TGTGCCAGCAGCTCCAATTCGGGAGAGGCAGAGACCCAGTACTTC
TRBJ1-2 | TRBV2 | - | - | CASSESRGPYGYTF | TGTGCCAGCAGTGAGTCGAGGGGACCATATGGCTACACCTTC
TRBJ1-5 | TRBV7-9 | - | few | CASSFDGHQPQHF | TGTGCCAGCAGCTTCGACGGTCATCAGCCCCAGCATTTT
TRBJ2-3 | TRBV11-3 | - | - | CASSLRSDTQYF | TGTGCCAGCAGCTTGAGGTCGGATACGCAGTATTTT
TRBJ2-7 | TRBV20-1 | - | - | CSASPGSEQYF | TGCAGTGCTAGCCCGGGCAGTGAGCAGTACTTC
TRBJ1-1 | TRBV18 | - | - | CASSPGWGGATEAFF | TGTGCCAGCTCACCGGGATGGGGGGGTGCCACTGAAGCTTTCTTT
TRBJ1-2 | TRBV5-1 | - | - | CASSSDPNTYGYTF | TGCGCCAGCAGCTCGGACCCGAATACTTATGGCTACACCTTC
TRBJ2-3 | TRBV25-1 | TRBD2 | once | CASAEIGTSINTQYF | TGTGCCAGCGCTGAGATTGGGACTAGCATAAATACGCAGTATTTT
TRBJ2-5 | TRBV29-1 | TRBD2 | once | CSVDAGGVSQTQYF | TGCAGCGTAGACGCGGGGGGGGTATCGCAGACCCAGTACTTC
TRBJ2-1 | TRBV6-5 | - | - | CASSMTDNEQFF | TGTGCCAGCAGTATGACGGATAATGAGCAGTTCTTC
TRBJ1-2 | TRBV19 | - | - | CASSKRGLADGYTF | TGTGCCAGTAGTAAGAGGGGTCTAGCGGATGGCTACACCTTC
TRBJ2-1 | TRBV7-3 | - | once | CASSLSPDHDEQFF | TGTGCCAGCAGCTTATCTCCCGATCATGATGAGCAGTTCTTC
TRBJ1-1 | TRBV6-5 | - | - | CASSYGENTEAFF | TGTGCCAGCAGTTACGGGGAAAACACTGAAGCTTTCTTT
TRBJ2-1 | TRBV5-8 | TRBD2 | - | CASSLFGGSLNEQFF | TGTGCCAGCAGCTTGTTCGGCGGGAGTTTGAATGAGCAGTTCTTC
TRBJ2-7 | TRBV11-3 | - | - | CASSSRWELGEQYF | TGTGCCAGCAGCTCACGGTGGGAGCTGGGCGAGCAGTACTTC
TRBJ2-7 | TRBV9 | - | - | CASSPGTASYEQYF | TGTGCCAGCAGCCCCGGGACGGCTTCCTACGAGCAGTACTTC
TRBJ2-3 | TRBV7-9 | - | - | CASSSVDGSTDTQYF | TGTGCCAGCAGCTCGGTTGACGGAAGCACAGATACGCAGTATTTT
TRBJ2-7 | TRBV7-6 | - | - | CASSLSTGTRSYEQYF | TGTGCCAGCAGCTTATCTACAGGGACACGCTCCTACGAGCAGTACTTC
TRBJ2-2 | TRBV19 | TRBD1 | few | CASSIGQGGTGELFF | TGTGCCAGTAGTATAGGACAGGGGGGCACCGGGGAGCTGTTTTTT
TRBJ1-3 | TRBV19 | - | few | CASTRGVSGNTIYF | TGTGCCAGTACCAGAGGGGTCTCTGGAAACACCATATATTTT